This T cell receptor (beta chain) was recovered during a study of blood T cell repertoires in COVID-19. This CDR3 contains 16 residues. V shed 1 base, J shed 8 bases, and the junction held 8 bases outside the gene matches. Germline lookup yields CDR1 SGHNT and CDR2 YENEEA. Sequencing used immunoSEQ multiplex PCR; TCRdb keeps in-frame clones, though not all of them. Among under 250,000 clones, 85% were seen once, and the ten largest hold more than 2%. The clonotype was recovered from a woman between 65 and 79 years old with COVID-19, enrolled during active disease. The V and J genes are TRBV11-3 and TRBJ1-6; 7 positions agree with TRBD1. Sequencing was carried out using peripheral blood. The CDR3 protein is CASSLAQQGLYSPLHF. The CDR3 bases are TGTGCCAGCAGCTTAGCCCAACAGGGGTTGTATTCACCCCTCCACTTT.